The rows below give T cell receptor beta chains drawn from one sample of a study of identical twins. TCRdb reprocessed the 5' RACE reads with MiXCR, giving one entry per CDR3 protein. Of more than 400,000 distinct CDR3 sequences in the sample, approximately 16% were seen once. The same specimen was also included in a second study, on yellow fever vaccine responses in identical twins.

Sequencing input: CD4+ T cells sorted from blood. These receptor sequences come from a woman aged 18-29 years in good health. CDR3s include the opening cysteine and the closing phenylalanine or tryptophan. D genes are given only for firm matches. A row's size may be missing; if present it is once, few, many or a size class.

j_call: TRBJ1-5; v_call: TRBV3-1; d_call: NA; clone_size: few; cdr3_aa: CASSQGMTAQHF; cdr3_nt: TGTGCCAGCAGCCAAGGCATGACGGCCCAGCATTTT
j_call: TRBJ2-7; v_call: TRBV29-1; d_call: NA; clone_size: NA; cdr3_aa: CSAITRQGLSYEQYF; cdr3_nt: TGCAGCGCCATAACCCGACAGGGACTCTCCTACGAGCAGTACTTC
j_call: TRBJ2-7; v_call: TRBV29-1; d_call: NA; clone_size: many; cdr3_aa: CSVAGTTEAEQYF; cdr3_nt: TGCAGCGTTGCAGGGACCACCGAGGCGGAGCAGTACTTC
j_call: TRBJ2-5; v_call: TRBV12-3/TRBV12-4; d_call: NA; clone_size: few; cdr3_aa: CASSPPGKGRQETQYF; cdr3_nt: TGTGCCAGCAGTCCCCCGGGAAAAGGGCGCCAAGAGACCCAGTACTTC
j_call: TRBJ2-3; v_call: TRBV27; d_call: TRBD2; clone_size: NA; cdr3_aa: CASSYLAGGPTDTQYF; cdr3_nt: TGTGCCAGCAGTTACCTAGCGGGAGGACCCACAGATACGCAGTATTTT
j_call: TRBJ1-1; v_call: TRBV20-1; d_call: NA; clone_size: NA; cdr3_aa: CSARGSLGLSDRVIF; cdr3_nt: TGCAGTGCTAGAGGTTCTCTGGGCCTTTCTGATAGGGTGATCTTT
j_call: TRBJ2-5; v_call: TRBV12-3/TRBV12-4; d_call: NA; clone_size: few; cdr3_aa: CASSFSVGQETQYF; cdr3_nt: TGTGCCAGCAGTTTTTCTGTGGGTCAAGAGACCCAGTACTTC
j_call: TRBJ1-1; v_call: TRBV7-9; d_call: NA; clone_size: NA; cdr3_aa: CASSPGRADAFF; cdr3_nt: TGTGCCAGCAGCCCAGGGAGGGCCGATGCTTTCTTT
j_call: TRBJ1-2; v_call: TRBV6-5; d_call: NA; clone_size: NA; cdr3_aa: CASSRTGLGYTF; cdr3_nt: TGTGCCAGCAGTCGCACAGGGTTAGGCTACACCTTC
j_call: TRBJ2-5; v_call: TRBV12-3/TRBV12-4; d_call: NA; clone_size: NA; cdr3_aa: CASSSPVRQETQYF; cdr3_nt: TGTGCCAGCAGTTCCCCGGTCAGACAAGAGACCCAGTACTTC
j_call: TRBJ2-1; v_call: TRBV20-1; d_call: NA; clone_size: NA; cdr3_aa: CSASYRYNEQFF; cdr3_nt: TGCAGTGCTAGCTACAGATACAATGAGCAGTTCTTC
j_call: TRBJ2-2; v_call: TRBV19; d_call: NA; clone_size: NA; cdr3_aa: CASTIGGNTGELFF; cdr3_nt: TGTGCCAGTACCATAGGCGGGAACACCGGGGAGCTGTTTTTT
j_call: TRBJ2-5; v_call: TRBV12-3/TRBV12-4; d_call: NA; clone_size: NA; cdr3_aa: CASSARDTLRGETQYF; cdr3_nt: TGTGCCAGCAGTGCCCGGGACACCCTACGGGGGGAGACCCAGTACTTC
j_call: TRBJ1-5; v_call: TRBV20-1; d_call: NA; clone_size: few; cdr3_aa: CSAIEDSYSNQPQHF; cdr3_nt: TGCAGTGCTATCGAGGACAGCTATAGCAATCAGCCCCAGCATTTT
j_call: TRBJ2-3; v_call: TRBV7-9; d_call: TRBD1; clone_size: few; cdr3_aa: CASSLRGLNRGSDTQYF; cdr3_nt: TGTGCCAGCAGCTTACGAGGACTGAACAGGGGGTCAGATACGCAGTATTTT
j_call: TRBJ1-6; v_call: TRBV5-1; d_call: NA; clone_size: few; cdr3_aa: CASSLESAGSSPLHF; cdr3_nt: TGCGCCAGCAGCTTGGAGTCTGCCGGCAGTTCACCCCTCCACTTT
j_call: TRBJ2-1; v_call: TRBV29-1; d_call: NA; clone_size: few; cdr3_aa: CSVDRGSSYNEQFF; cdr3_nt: TGCAGCGTTGATAGGGGCAGCTCCTACAATGAGCAGTTCTTC
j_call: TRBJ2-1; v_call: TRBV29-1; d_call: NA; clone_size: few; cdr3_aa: CSVDYDRLSSYNEQFF; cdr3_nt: TGCAGCGTTGATTACGACAGGCTAAGCTCCTACAATGAGCAGTTCTTC
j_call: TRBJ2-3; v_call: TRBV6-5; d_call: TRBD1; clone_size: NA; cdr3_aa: CASSSTGNRDTQYF; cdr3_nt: TGTGCCAGCAGTTCGACAGGGAACAGGGATACGCAGTATTTT
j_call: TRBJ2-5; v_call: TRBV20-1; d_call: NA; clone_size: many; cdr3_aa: CSAARPPTQETQYF; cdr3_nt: TGCAGTGCCGCGCGACCGCCCACCCAAGAGACCCAGTACTTC
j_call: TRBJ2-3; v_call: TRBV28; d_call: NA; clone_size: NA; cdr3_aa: CASSFRLDAADTQYF; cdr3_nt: TGTGCCAGCAGTTTCCGACTAGATGCGGCAGATACGCAGTATTTT
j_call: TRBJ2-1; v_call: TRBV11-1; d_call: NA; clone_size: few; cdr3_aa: CASSLASSGEQFF; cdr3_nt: TGTGCCAGCAGCTTAGCGTCCTCGGGTGAGCAGTTCTTC
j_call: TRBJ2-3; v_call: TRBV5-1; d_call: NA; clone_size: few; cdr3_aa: CASSLAGGVGADTQYF; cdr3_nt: TGCGCCAGCAGCTTGGCCGGTGGGGTCGGTGCAGATACGCAGTATTTT
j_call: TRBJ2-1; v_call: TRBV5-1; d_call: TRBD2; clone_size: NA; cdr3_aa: CASSLGTSGRTYNEQFF; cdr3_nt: TGCGCCAGCAGCTTGGGGACTAGCGGGAGGACCTACAATGAGCAGTTCTTC
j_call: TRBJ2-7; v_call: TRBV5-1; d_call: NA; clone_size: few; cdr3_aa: CASSGGQSSYEQYF; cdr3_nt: TGCGCCAGCAGTGGGGGGCAATCATCCTACGAGCAGTACTTC
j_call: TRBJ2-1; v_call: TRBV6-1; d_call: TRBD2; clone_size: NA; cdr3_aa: CASSTERGPYNEQFF; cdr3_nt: TGTGCCAGCAGCACCGAGCGGGGCCCCTACAATGAGCAGTTCTTC